The next 29 T cell receptor beta chains were all read from a single sample in a study of blood T cell repertoires in COVID-19. Sequencing was performed with immunoSEQ multiplex PCR; in TCRdb, only in-frame clones are kept and a portion is missing. The sample gives 200,000 to 250,000 clones, 90% of which show up once; about 15% is in the top ten. Sequencing was carried out using PBMCs or T cells enriched from blood (not recorded which). These TCRs come from a young man who had been exposed to COVID-19.

The CDR3: CASTLAGMNTEAFF. For the CDR3, the DNA is TGTGCCAGCACCTTGGCGGGGATGAACACTGAAGCTTTCTTT. The chain carries TRBV13 and TRBJ1-1, with D unresolved. The CDR3 runs 14 residues. CDR1 is PRHDT and CDR2 is FYEKMQ in the germline V gene (reference sequence). V was cut by 7 bases and J by 0 bases, with 12 bases left in between.

This chain links TRBV6-4 with TRBJ2-7; a weak D match, TRBD2 (5 bases). V was shortened by 0 bases and J by 6 bases, with 18 bases between the two germline ends. Per germline, CDR1 MRHNA and CDR2 SNTAGT. The CDR3 totals 16 residues. CDR3 nucleotides: TGTGCCAGCAGTGACTCGGCTTTAACGGGGTCGAGCGAGCAGTACTTC. Its protein product is CASSDSALTGSSEQYF.

The rearrangement uses TRBV30 and TRBJ2-2, with a possible D match to TRBD2 (6 bases). CDR3 length: 12 residues. Germline CDR1 reads GTSNPN; CDR2 reads SVGIG (reference sequence). Trimming removed 2 bases from V and 7 bases from J, with 8 bases in between. For the CDR3, the DNA is TGTGCCTGGAGTCGGGGGAACGGGGAGCTGTTTTTT. Translation: CAWSRGNGELFF.

The V call is TRBV7-9, the J call TRBJ1-1; a possible D gene is TRBD1 (5 bases). The V gene lost 4 bases and the J gene lost 2 bases, with 14 bases spanning the gap. CDR3 length: 15 amino acids. The germline gives CDR1 SEHNR, CDR2 FQNEAQ (reference sequence). The chain's CDR3 is CASSSIHQGNTEAFF. CDR3 coding DNA: TGTGCCAGCAGCTCTATCCATCAGGGAAACACTGAAGCTTTCTTT.

The sample holds a few counts of this clone. The V and J genes are TRBV13 and TRBJ1-2, with D possibly TRBD1 on 6 matching bases. The CDR3 extends over 15 amino acids. Trimming removed 3 bases at V and 0 bases at J, with 11 bases between. CDR1 is PRHDT, CDR2 FYEKMQ, per germline (reference sequence). The CDR3 here is CASSLGDTTNYGYTF. CDR3 coding DNA: TGTGCCAGCAGCTTGGGGGACACGACTAACTATGGCTACACCTTC.

This chain uses TRBV5-1 with TRBJ2-5; the match to TRBD2 covers 7 bases. The V segment lost 0 bases and the J segment 5 bases; nucleotides outside the gene matches: 7. In germline, CDR1 is SGHRS, CDR2 YFSETQ. The CDR3 length is 15 residues. The CDR3 loop reads CASSLAIGLEETQYF. CDR3 in DNA: TGCGCCAGCAGCTTGGCTATTGGACTAGAGGAGACCCAGTACTTC. Full variable domain (rest looked up from reference TRBV5-1 and TRBJ2-5): KAGVTQTPRYLIKTRGQQVTLSCSPISGHRSVSWYQQTPGQGLQFLFEYFSETQRNKGNFPGRFSGRQFSNSRSEMNVSTLELGDSALYLCASSLAIGLEETQYFGPGTRLLVL.

This chain connects TRBV6-2 or TRBV6-3 to TRBJ1-1, with 10 bases that match TRBD1. This CDR3 region has 18 residues. Germline loops: CDR1 MNHEY, CDR2 SVGEGT. The V segment lost 3 bases and the J segment 7 bases; nucleotides outside the gene matches: 17. DNA for the CDR3: TGTGCCAGCAGTTATGATCGCAAGGACCCCGGGACAGGGGTTGAAGCTTTCTTT. As protein: CASSYDRKDPGTGVEAFF.

This CDR3 reads CAWSPYPQGAGETQYF. For the CDR3, the DNA is TGTGCCTGGAGTCCCTATCCCCAGGGGGCAGGGGAGACCCAGTACTTC. J is TRBJ2-5 and V is TRBV30; 8 positions match TRBD1. This CDR3 has 16 amino acids. J lost 5 bases, V lost 2 bases, and 13 bases had no gene match. Per germline, CDR1 GTSNPN and CDR2 SVGIG (reference sequence). Variable domain in full (rest from reference TRBV30 and TRBJ2-5): SQTIHQWPATLVQPVGSPLSLECTVEGTSNPNLYWYRQAAGRGLQLLFYSVGIGQISSEVPQNLSASRPQDRQFILSSKKLLLSDSGFYLCAWSPYPQGAGETQYFGPGTRLLVL.

The chain employs TRBV11-1 and TRBJ1-1; D is perhaps TRBD1 (6 bases). The CDR3 has 16 amino acids. Germline V CDR1 and CDR2: SGHAT, FQDESV (reference sequence). Trimming cost V 4 bases and J 1 base, with 16 bases left between them. CDR3 nucleotides: TGTGCCAGCAGCTCCGGGGGGGGGCTGGGGAACACTGAAGCTTTCTTT. Amino acid sequence: CASSSGGGLGNTEAFF.

The genes are TRBV6-5 and TRBJ2-3; D may be TRBD2 (6 bases). The CDR3 runs to 13 residues. From germline, CDR1 is MNHEY and CDR2 SVGAGI. V was trimmed by 2 bases and J by 4 bases, leaving 7 bases between them. The CDR3 DNA follows: TGTGCCAGCAGTTACCCGGGGGCAGATACGCAGTATTTT. Its translation: CASSYPGADTQYF.

The chain combines TRBV19 with TRBJ1-2, with TRBD1 matching over 9 bases. The ends lost 8 bases at V and 4 bases at J; junction bases unmatched: 8. CDR3 size: 14 residues. In germline, CDR1 is LNHDA, CDR2 SQIVND (reference sequence). Here the CDR3 DNA reads TGTGCCAGTGGGACAGGGTCCGGGCTCTATGGCTACACCTTC. It encodes CASGTGSGLYGYTF.

The chain links TRBV6-2 or TRBV6-3 to TRBJ1-2; possibly TRBD1 for D (6 bases). Per the germline V gene, CDR1 is MNHEY and CDR2 is SVGEGT. The CDR3 has 14 amino acids. The V gene lost 2 bases and the J gene lost 2 bases, with 9 bases spanning the gap. For the CDR3, the DNA is TGTGCCAGCAGTTACGCAGGGGTGAACTATGGCTACACCTTC. Encoded protein: CASSYAGVNYGYTF.

V and J are TRBV11-3 and TRBJ2-5; D is uncertain. The CDR3 has 13 residues. Trimming took 3 bases from V and 1 from J, leaving 6 bases between them. Germline lookup yields CDR1 SGHNT and CDR2 YENEEA. The CDR3 spells CASSFRSQETQYF. The DNA for the CDR3 is TGTGCCAGCAGCTTTCGTAGCCAAGAGACCCAGTACTTC.

This clone was found a few times. V is TRBV4-1 and J is TRBJ2-1; 10 bases are shared with TRBD2. This CDR3 comprises 17 residues. Losses at the gene ends were 2 bases for V and 3 bases for J; bases not matched to a gene: 7. The germline CDR1 and CDR2 sequences are MGHRA and YSYEKL. CDR3 protein: CASSQQTSGFRYNEQFF. For the CDR3, the DNA is TGCGCCAGCAGCCAACAGACTAGCGGGTTCCGCTACAATGAGCAGTTCTTC.

The chain carries TRBV7-3 and TRBJ2-3, with D possibly TRBD1 on 7 matching bases. The CDR3 runs to 17 residues. Trimming left V 4 bases short and J 4 bases short, with 21 bases between. CDR1 and CDR2 (germline): SGHTA, FQGTGA. This CDR3 reads CASSSSGAGGYSDTQYF. In nucleotides, the CDR3 is TGTGCCAGCAGCTCCTCGGGGGCAGGGGGGTATTCAGATACGCAGTATTTT.

CDR3 nucleotide sequence: TGTGCTAGTGGTTTTCACGGGGAGCTGTTTTTT. Protein sequence: CASGFHGELFF. This chain joins TRBV12-5 and TRBJ2-2; D uncertain. The length of the CDR3 is 11 residues. V dropped 3 bases and J dropped 7 bases, with 3 bases sitting between them. CDR1 LGHNT and CDR2 FRNRAP come from the germline V gene.

DNA of the CDR3: TGTGCCAGTGAAGGAGGGGCCGGTGGCTACACCTTC. It codes for CASEGGAGGYTF. The chain uses TRBV19 and TRBJ1-2, with a tentative D call TRBD1 (5 bases). The CDR3 extends over 12 amino acids. The germline V gene has CDR1 LNHDA and CDR2 SQIVND (reference sequence). Trimming took 8 bases from V and 7 from J, leaving 14 bases between them.

This chain connects TRBV20-1 to TRBJ2-3, with 14 bases that match TRBD2. The CDR3 contains 17 residues. CDR1 is DFQATT and CDR2 is SNEGSKA in the germline V gene (reference sequence). Trimming at V came to 3 bases and at J to 6 bases, leaving 11 bases not matched to a gene. CDR3 bases: TGCAGTGCTAGTTCGCCGACTAGCGGGGGGGGGTTGGATACGCAGTATTTT. Its translation is CSASSPTSGGGLDTQYF.

This clone was counted only a few times. This chain links TRBV6-5 with TRBJ1-2, with D hard to call. The CDR3 is made up of 13 amino acids. Trimming cost V 11 bases and J 8 bases, with 21 bases left between them. Germline V CDR1 and CDR2: MNHEY, SVGAGI. The CDR3 DNA sequence: TGTGCCTCCCAGACCGGGGAGGTTCGGGGCTACACCTTC. Translating gives CASQTGEVRGYTF.

The gene calls are TRBV5-1 and TRBJ2-5; 13 bases fit TRBD2. Germline CDR1 reads SGHRS; CDR2 reads YFSETQ. V shed 0 bases, J shed 2 bases, and the junction held 7 bases outside the gene matches. This CDR3 region has 18 residues. The CDR3, as DNA: TGCGCCAGCAGCTTGGAACTAGCGGGGGGGCTCCAACAAGAGACCCAGTACTTC. It yields the protein CASSLELAGGLQQETQYF.

The rearrangement uses TRBV19 and TRBJ1-5, with TRBD1 matching over 10 bases. CDR3 length: 14 amino acids. V gave up 6 bases and J gave up 4 bases; unmatched junction bases: 3. Germline V gene lookup returns CDR1 LNHDA and CDR2 SQIVND (reference sequence). For the CDR3, the DNA is TGTGCCAGTAGGACAGGGGGCTCAAATCAGCCCCAGCATTTT. The encoded protein is CASRTGGSNQPQHF. Supplemented by reference TRBV19 and TRBJ1-5, the full variable domain reads DGGITQSPKYLFRKEGQNVTLSCEQNLNHDAMYWYRQDPGQGLRLIYYSQIVNDFQKGDIAEGYSVSREKKESFPLTVTSAQKNPTAFYLCASRTGGSNQPQHFGDGTRLSIL.

This clone was recorded a few times. The CDR3 bases are TGCAGCGTTGAAGGTTGGGAGACAGGGCTCGGAAACACCATATATTTT. Protein product: CSVEGWETGLGNTIYF. This rearrangement joins TRBV29-1 to TRBJ1-3; the match to TRBD1 covers 7 bases. V shed 1 base, J shed 4 bases, and the junction held 10 bases outside the gene matches. Germline assignment: CDR1 SQVTM and CDR2 ANQGSEA. CDR3 length equals 16 residues. The variable domain in full, with the rest retrieved from reference TRBV29-1 and TRBJ1-3, is SAVISQKPSRDICQRGTSLTIQCQVDSQVTMMFWYRQQPGQSLTLIATANQGSEATYESGFVIDKFPISRPNLTFSTLTVSNMSPEDSSIYLCSVEGWETGLGNTIYFGEGSWLTVV.

V gene TRBV4-1 combines with J gene TRBJ1-2; D not certain. Germline V CDR1 and CDR2: MGHRA, YSYEKL. Trimming pared 3 bases from V and 4 bases from J, leaving 15 bases between. The CDR3 runs 15 residues. The CDR3 DNA follows: TGCGCCAGCAGCCATCTAGACCCTGGGAGCTATGGCTACACCTTC. Amino acids: CASSHLDPGSYGYTF.

This clone was counted a single time. The junction departs from germline at one end; a sequencing error may be responsible. This chain connects TRBV7-2 to TRBJ2-7; D remains ambiguous. Germline V gene sequence: CDR1 SGHTA, CDR2 FQGNSA. This CDR3 is 14 amino acids long. CDR3 sequence reads: CASSLARSYYEQCF. In DNA, the CDR3 is TGTGCCAGCAGCTTAGCGAGGTCCTACTACGAGCAGTGCTTC. Using reference TRBV7-2 and TRBJ2-7 for the parts outside the CDR3, the full variable domain is GAGVSQSPSNKVTEKGKDVELRCDPISGHTALYWYRQSLGQGLEFLIYFQGNSAPDKSGLPSDRFSAERTGGSVSTLTIQRTQQEDSAVYLCASSLARSYYEQCFGPGTRLTVT.

The chain employs TRBV6-2 or TRBV6-3 and TRBJ2-1, with 9 bases identical to TRBD1. CDR1 MNHEY and CDR2 SVGEGT come from the germline V gene. This CDR3 contains 16 residues. J lost 4 bases, V lost 4 bases, and 8 bases had no gene match. Written as DNA, the CDR3 is TGTGCCAGCAGTTCCTTACAGGGGGCGAGGTACAATGAGCAGTTCTTC. It encodes CASSSLQGARYNEQFF.

The V gene is TRBV9, the J gene TRBJ2-7, with D perhaps matching TRBD2 (5 bases). V was trimmed by 2 bases and J by 3 bases, leaving 12 bases between them. This CDR3 region has 14 residues. Germline V gene sequence: CDR1 SGDLS, CDR2 YYNGEE. The CDR3 loop is CASSVGVSFYEQYF. DNA of the CDR3: TGTGCCAGCAGCGTGGGAGTCTCTTTCTACGAGCAGTACTTC.

The rearrangement joins TRBV5-5 to TRBJ2-7; tentative D call: TRBD1 (6 bases). The CDR3 has 13 amino acids. Trimming removed 5 bases at V and 3 bases at J, with 12 bases between. Germline lookup yields CDR1 SGHKS and CDR2 YYEKEE (reference sequence). The CDR3 sequence: CASSWGLIYEQYF. CDR3 coding DNA: TGTGCCAGCAGTTGGGGGCTTATCTACGAGCAGTACTTC.

The chain links TRBV12-3 or TRBV12-4 to TRBJ2-1, with D unclear. V dropped 3 bases and J dropped 3 bases, with 6 bases sitting between them. This CDR3 comprises 13 residues. The CDR3 loop is CASSLNYYNEQFF. DNA of the CDR3: TGTGCCAGCAGTTTGAACTACTACAATGAGCAGTTCTTC.

The chain has TRBV7-3 and TRBJ2-3; 9 nucleotides align to TRBD2. With 3 bases clipped from V and 2 bases from J, the junction kept 3 bases outside the gene matches. CDR3 length: 15 residues. Germline V gene data show CDR1 as SGHTA and CDR2 as FQGTGA. The CDR3 spells CASSLRGGPTDTQYF. CDR3 DNA: TGTGCCAGCAGCTTGCGGGGGGGCCCCACAGATACGCAGTATTTT.